This T cell receptor beta chain was observed in a study of CXCR3-negative and CXCR3-positive naive CD8 T cells. Details on this clonotype: Its matching antigen is unknown.

Study results and limitations: TCR interaction strength was inferred from TRB CDR3 physicochemistry, as CD5 matched across naive subsets. CXCR3-negative and CXCR3-positive naive cells shared comparable TRBV-TRBJ usage, but memory cells did not. Naive cells with CXCR3 showed TRB CDR3s that were more hydrophobic than those in CXCR3-negative naive cells.

Germline CDR1 and CDR2: SGDLS and YYNGEE. The CDR3 runs 14 residues. The libraries of TRB cDNA were prepared using 5' RACE with UMI labels. TCRdb reanalyzed the 5' RACE reads, giving one entry per CDR3 protein sequence and no DNA. The table gives about 120,000 distinct CDR3 sequences; the top ten clones make up less than 0.4% of it. Approximately 300,000 cells per CD8+ T cell subset were flow-sorted in triplicate. CD45RO-CCR7+CD27+CD95- marked naive CD8+ T cells. The sample taken for sequencing was naive CXCR3+ CD8+ T cells from blood. The subset denotes: CD45RO-CCR7+CD27+CD95- naive CD8+ T cells expressing CXCR3 (TNR3+). This receptor was identified in a human donor in good health. Some clones in this sample may be carry-over from other donors' samples. The V call is TRBV9, the J call TRBJ2-5; lacking DNA, the TRBD1 call made by TCRdb goes unchecked. CDR3 sequence reads: CASSGTGAQETQYF.